This entry describes one TCR beta chain. The ends were cut back, 7 bases at V and 4 bases at J, with 20 bases in the middle. This CDR3 spans 16 amino acids. From germline, CDR1 is SGHVS and CDR2 FNYEAQ. Cohorts were based on clinical histories the participants reported. The sample comes from a study of blood T cell repertoires in COVID-19. Using immunoSEQ multiplex PCR, the repertoire was profiled, and TCRdb retains in-frame clones only, with some absent. The profile shows hundreds of thousands of clones, 85% to 90% of them singletons. The sequencing sample was made of PBMCs or T cells enriched from blood (not recorded which). The gene calls are TRBV7-6 and TRBJ2-1; possibly TRBD2 for D (6 bases). The sequence was collected from a woman aged 18-29 years with acute COVID-19. CDR3 nucleotide sequence: TGTGCCAGCACCCTAGTTTTGGAGGGAGCTTACAATGAGCAGTTCTTC. It yields the protein CASTLVLEGAYNEQFF.